This TCR beta chain was sequenced in a study of shared T cell receptors in the human thymus. The CDR3 runs to 11 residues. Germline V gene data show CDR1 as DFQATT and CDR2 as SNEGSKA (reference sequence). With respect to this clone: At one end the junction does not follow the germline gene, possibly because of a read error.

Method: immunoSEQ multiplex PCR; TCRdb's copy keeps in-frame clones and lacks some. The table lists 640,000 or so clones, more than 70% of them singletons. These sequences were also reported in another study, on human thymus T cells. From that paper: The donor group consisted of healthy Finnish infants who were having corrective surgery for congenital heart defects. The thymus was resected at corrective cardiac surgery. Seemingly biased V and J gene usage marked thymic and blood repertoires. Unrelated individuals were reported by related research to share highly overlapping thymic repertoires.

The chain has TRBV20-1 and TRBJ2-7; TRBD1 matches 10 bases. Sequencing was carried out using thymocytes. The clonotype comes from a boy in the first two years of life with a congenital heart defect. CDR3 amino acids: CSAGTGAPENF. DNA of the CDR3: TGCAGTGCGGGGACAGGGGCGCCTGAAAACTTC.